The 25 T cell receptor beta chains below were found in one sample sequenced in a study of metastatic and nonmetastatic thyroid tumors (TCRdb year 2020). No patient had received any treatment before thyroid surgery. The library was built by means of PCR. Data came from an Illumina HiSeq 4000. The raw public reads went through TCRdb reprocessing: fastp at Q25, MiXCR clone calling, in-frame beta chains kept. The sample table records about 12,000 clones; 23% of these occur just once. The ten largest clones capture about 12% of the sample. The sample was adjacent normal tissue. All receptors derive from a female donor with papillary thyroid cancer or a benign thyroid nodule (not recorded which). Some clones in this sample may be carry-over from other donors' samples.

The V call is TRBV30, the J call TRBJ2-2; D is perhaps TRBD1 (5 bases). In germline, CDR1 is GTSNPN, CDR2 SVGIG (reference sequence). The V end was cut by 3 bases, the J end by 6 bases, with 11 bases between. There are 13 residues in the CDR3. Written as DNA, the CDR3 is TGTGCCTGGAGCCAGGGTGGATCCGGGGAGCTGTTTTTT. Amino acid sequence: CAWSQGGSGELFF.

This clone is medium-sized (0.01 to 0.1%) in the sample. This chain joins TRBV27 and TRBJ1-1, with 7 bases matching TRBD1. This CDR3 region has 14 residues. Germline CDR1 MNHEY, CDR2 SMNVEV (reference sequence). With V trimmed by 2 bases and J by 3 bases, 3 bases remained unmatched. CDR3 in DNA: TGTGCCAGCAGTTTACGACAGGGTTACACTGAAGCTTTCTTT. Translated: CASSLRQGYTEAFF.

This clone was seen more than once but under ten times. The genes are TRBV30 and TRBJ2-2, with 9 bases aligning to TRBD1. With V trimmed by 4 bases and J by 3 bases, 6 bases remained unmatched. Per the germline V gene, CDR1 is GTSNPN and CDR2 is SVGIG (reference sequence). This CDR3 spans 15 amino acids. The CDR3 is CAWMPRDRDTGELFF. The CDR3 nucleotides read TGTGCCTGGATGCCCCGGGACAGGGACACCGGGGAGCTGTTTTTT.

About this clone itself: This clone may be a read error of a much larger clone one base away. The chain joins TRBV18 to TRBJ2-3, with a possible D match to TRBD2 (6 bases). Germline V gene lookup returns CDR1 KGHSH and CDR2 LQKENI. The CDR3 is made up of 14 amino acids. CDR3: CTSPPMGRTDTQYF. The CDR3 DNA reads TGTACCAGCCCCCCTATGGGGAGGACAGATACGCAGTATTTT.

This clone appeared many times. This chain joins TRBV4-1 and TRBJ1-1; a weak D match, TRBD1 (5 bases). The CDR3 sequence is 16 residues long. Trimming left V 1 base short and J 4 bases short, with 16 bases between. The germline V gene has CDR1 MGHRA and CDR2 YSYEKL. CDR3 sequence reads: CASSQGRGGEITEAFF. CDR3 DNA: TGCGCCAGCAGCCAAGGGCGCGGGGGTGAGATCACTGAAGCTTTCTTT.

By sample fraction, this clone is medium-sized (0.01 to 0.1%). The chain carries TRBV19 and TRBJ1-4; D perhaps matches TRBD1 (5 bases). Germline assignment: CDR1 LNHDA and CDR2 SQIVND (reference sequence). V gave up 6 bases and J gave up 8 bases, with 7 bases separating them. The CDR3 consists of 11 residues. The CDR3 DNA follows: TGTGCCAGTAGACGGGGCGAAAAACTGTTTTTT. Encoded protein: CASRRGEKLFF.

The chain employs TRBV11-2 and TRBJ1-1; the D is unclear. This CDR3 has 13 amino acids. V was shortened by 5 bases and J by 6 bases, with 13 bases between the two germline ends. The germline V gene encodes CDR1 SGHAT and CDR2 FQNNGV. In nucleotides, the CDR3 is TGTGCCAGCAGCCCAGACCCAAGTGCTGAAGCTTTCTTT. As protein: CASSPDPSAEAFF. Complete variable domain (other parts from reference TRBV11-2 and TRBJ1-1): EAGVAQSPRYKIIEKRQSVAFWCNPISGHATLYWYQQILGQGPKLLIQFQNNGVVDDSQLPKDRFSAERLKGVDSTLKIQPAKLEDSAVYLCASSPDPSAEAFFGQGTRLTVV.

This rearrangement joins TRBV28 to TRBJ1-1, with 9 bases aligning to TRBD1. The CDR3 spans 15 residues. Looked up from germline, CDR1 is MDHEN and CDR2 is SYDVKM. V trimming: 5 bases; J trimming: 8 bases; junction bases outside the gene matches: 12. The CDR3 loop reads CASSPSGQGGGEAFF. The CDR3 coding sequence is TGTGCCAGCAGTCCGTCGGGACAGGGAGGAGGGGAAGCTTTCTTT.

This clone was observed a handful of times. J is TRBJ2-7 and V is TRBV20-1; 11 positions agree with TRBD2. The CDR3 runs 17 residues. V lost 0 bases, J lost 2 bases, and 9 bases stayed unmatched. The germline V gene has CDR1 DFQATT and CDR2 SNEGSKA (reference sequence). This CDR3 reads CSARDLAGGSETYEQYV. The CDR3 DNA is TGCAGTGCTAGAGATCTAGCGGGAGGTTCGGAAACCTACGAGCAGTACGTC.

The rearrangement joins TRBV6-5 to TRBJ2-1, with D maybe TRBD1 (6 bases). The V end lost 5 bases, the J end lost 8 bases, and 10 bases lay between the germline ends. Germline V gene data show CDR1 as MNHEY and CDR2 as SVGAGI. This CDR3 is built from 12 residues. The CDR3: CASSQGHYEQFF. The CDR3, as DNA: TGTGCCAGCAGTCAGGGACACTATGAGCAGTTCTTC.

This clone is labeled medium-sized. This chain uses TRBV6-2 or TRBV6-3 with TRBJ1-6; D gene ambiguous. Germline loops: CDR1 MNHEY, CDR2 SVGEGT. Trimming left V 6 bases short and J 7 bases short, with 7 bases between. The CDR3 contains 12 residues. The CDR3 is CASSVWNSPLHF. DNA for the CDR3: TGTGCCAGCAGCGTATGGAATTCACCCCTCCACTTT.

The table lists this clone with a few counts. The chain carries TRBV18 and TRBJ2-1; TRBD2 matches at 7 bases. The trim removed 5 bases at V and 5 bases at J, leaving 9 bases unmatched. Germline CDR1 and CDR2: KGHSH and LQKENI. This CDR3 is 15 amino acids long. Here the CDR3 DNA reads TGTGCCAGCTCATCGCTAGCGGAGTCTAACAATGAGCAGTTCTTC. This translates into CASSSLAESNNEQFF.

The V and J genes are TRBV11-2 and TRBJ2-7, with TRBD2 identical over 11 bases. CDR3 length: 16 amino acids. Germline CDR1 SGHAT, CDR2 FQNNGV. After removal of 3 bases from V and 2 bases from J, the junction contained 6 bases not matched to a gene. This CDR3 is CASSFYQTSGTYEQYF. The CDR3, as DNA: TGTGCCAGCAGCTTTTACCAGACTAGCGGGACCTACGAGCAGTACTTC.

The chain links TRBV6-1 to TRBJ2-3; a weak D match, TRBD1 (6 bases). Looked up from germline, CDR1 is MNHNS and CDR2 is SASEGT. Trimming removed 3 bases from V and 0 bases from J, with 16 bases in between. The CDR3 extends over 17 amino acids. The CDR3 DNA is TGTGCCAGCAGTGATGGGGCAGGGGTCCTTAGCACAGATACGCAGTATTTT. The encoded protein is CASSDGAGVLSTDTQYF.

This clone was seen ten or more times. This may arise from a read error, as a much more abundant clone is one base away. Other DNA sequences in this specimen translate into the identical CDR3. The chain carries TRBV10-3 and TRBJ2-3; D not resolved. Trimming left V 0 bases short and J 1 base short, with 11 bases between. Germline CDR1 reads ENHRY; CDR2 reads SYGVKD. The CDR3 covers 16 residues. DNA for the CDR3: TGTGCCATCAGTGAGTCTCCAGGAGAGGGCACAGATACGCAGTATTTT. Its translation is CAISESPGEGTDTQYF.

This clone was seen more than once but under ten times. V gene TRBV11-2 combines with J gene TRBJ2-7; D might be TRBD1 or TRBD2, each matching 5 bases. V gave up 5 bases and J gave up 4 bases, with 12 bases separating them. Germline CDR1 and CDR2: SGHAT and FQNNGV. The CDR3 contains 13 residues. CDR3 loop: CASSPGTVYEQYF. The CDR3 DNA reads as TGTGCCAGCAGCCCCGGGACGGTTTACGAGCAGTACTTC.

This clone was counted ten times or more. The chain is built from TRBV20-1 and TRBJ1-2; D may be TRBD1 (6 bases). CDR3 length: 14 residues. Germline-derived CDR1 and CDR2 are DFQATT and SNEGSKA (reference sequence). Trimming stripped 3 bases from V and 5 bases from J, with 16 bases between. The CDR3 nucleotides read TGCAGTGCTAGTACCGTCCAGGGGAAATATGGCTACACCTTC. It codes for CSASTVQGKYGYTF.

In its sample, this clone was seen many times. V gene TRBV7-8 combines with J gene TRBJ1-2, with D unclear. The ends were cut back, 3 bases at V and 6 bases at J, with 14 bases in the middle. The CDR3 consists of 14 residues. Looked up from germline, CDR1 is SGHVS and CDR2 is FQNEAQ. This CDR3 is CASSFNLRFNGYTF. The CDR3 DNA sequence: TGTGCCAGCAGCTTTAACCTAAGGTTCAATGGCTACACCTTC. The whole variable domain, remainder taken from reference TRBV7-8 and TRBJ1-2, is GAGVSQSPRYKVAKRGQDVALRCDPISGHVSLFWYQQALGQGPEFLTYFQNEAQLDKSGLPSDRFFAERPEGSVSTLKIQRTQQEDSAVYLCASSFNLRFNGYTFGSGTRLTVV.

This clone has more than one count but fewer than ten. The chain is built from TRBV28 and TRBJ2-2; 9 nucleotides agree with TRBD1. There are 14 residues in the CDR3. The V segment lost 5 bases and the J segment 7 bases; nucleotides outside the gene matches: 5. From germline, CDR1 is MDHEN and CDR2 SYDVKM. In DNA, the CDR3 is TGTGCCAGCAGTGGACAGGGGTCGGGCGGGGAGCTGTTTTTT. Translation: CASSGQGSGGELFF. Together with reference TRBV28 and TRBJ2-2, the CDR3 gives the full variable domain: DVKVTQSSRYLVKRTGEKVFLECVQDMDHENMFWYRQDPGLGLRLIYFSYDVKMKEKGDIPEGYSVSREKKERFSLILESASTNQTSMYLCASSGQGSGGELFFGEGSRLTVL.

This clone was counted many times. This chain uses TRBV7-9 with TRBJ1-4, with D uncertain. CDR3 size: 16 residues. Germline V gene data show CDR1 as SEHNR and CDR2 as FQNEAQ (reference sequence). V lost 2 bases to trimming and J lost 4 bases, with 14 bases between them. CDR3 coding DNA: TGTGCCAGCAGCTTAAGGAGCTCCATTCATAATGAAAAACTGTTTTTT. Its translation: CASSLRSSIHNEKLFF.

This clone was seen repeatedly, ten times or more. This clone may be a read error of a much larger clone one base away. The CDR3 loop is CASGKYTDTQYF. The CDR3 nucleotides read TGTGCCAGCGGAAAATACACAGATACGCAGTATTTT. The chain joins TRBV12-3 or TRBV12-4 to TRBJ2-3; D remains ambiguous. The CDR3 has 12 amino acids. V was cut by 8 bases and J by 2 bases, with 8 bases left in between.

V is TRBV20-1 and J is TRBJ2-6, with D perhaps TRBD2 (7 bases). Germline V CDR1 and CDR2: DFQATT, SNEGSKA (reference sequence). The germline V and J ends were trimmed by 5 bases and 2 bases, with 13 bases remaining between them. The CDR3 runs to 15 residues. CDR3 in amino acids: CSARGGETGANVLTF. DNA of the CDR3: TGCAGTGCTCGAGGGGGGGAAACTGGGGCCAACGTCCTGACTTTC.

The CDR3 here is CASIPSGIWNEQFF. Written as DNA, the CDR3 is TGTGCCAGTATCCCTAGCGGGATCTGGAATGAGCAGTTCTTC. This chain connects TRBV19 to TRBJ2-1; 9 positions match TRBD2. The V gene's germline CDR1 is LNHDA and CDR2 SQIVND (reference sequence). This CDR3 has 14 amino acids. V was pared by 7 bases and J by 7 bases, with 8 bases of the junction left unmatched.

By its share, this clone is medium-sized. The chain combines TRBV7-9 with TRBJ2-7, with 10 nucleotides matching TRBD2. CDR1 and CDR2 (germline): SEHNR, FQNEAQ (reference sequence). The V and J ends lost 10 bases and 6 bases, in that order; junction bases with no gene match: 12. CDR3 length: 14 amino acids. In DNA form, the CDR3 reads TGTGCCATCCAGGTGGCTAGCGGGAGTATCGAGCAGTACTTC. Residues: CAIQVASGSIEQYF.

This sequence joins TRBV9 and TRBJ2-7, with a weak D call TRBD2 (6 bases). CDR1 SGDLS and CDR2 YYNGEE come from the germline V gene. The CDR3 has 15 residues. V lost 0 bases to trimming and J lost 3 bases, with 13 bases between them. The CDR3 nucleotides read TGTGCCAGCAGCGTAGATGGAGGGACGAACTACGAGCAGTACTTC. Translation: CASSVDGGTNYEQYF.